Following are 12 T cell receptor beta chains from one sample sequenced in a study of T cell responses to AZD1222 COVID-19 vaccine. Assay: immunoSEQ multiplex PCR; the TCRdb copy retains only in-frame clones and omits some. The sample has around 140,000 clones, about 90% seen once. The sample was peripheral blood, taken on day 0 of AZD1222 vaccination. The receptor source for this set is an adult in good health.

This sequence joins TRBV3-1 (or the pseudogene TRBV3-2) and TRBJ1-5, with TRBD1 matching 9 bases. J gave up 5 bases and V 1 base, and 3 bases lay outside the gene matches. CDR3 length equals 15 residues. Germline CDR1 LGHDT, CDR2 YNNKEL (reference sequence). CDR3 nucleotide sequence: TGTGCCAGCAGCCAAGGAGACAGGGGGGATCAGCCCCAGCATTTT. Amino acids: CASSQGDRGDQPQHF.

J is TRBJ2-7 and V is TRBV5-6; D is unresolved. V was shortened by 6 bases and J by 7 bases, with 11 bases between the two germline ends. The CDR3 sequence is 11 residues long. Germline loops: CDR1 SGHDT, CDR2 YYEEEE. Written as DNA, the CDR3 is TGTGCCAGCACCCGGCTCGAGGAGCAGTACTTC. It is translated as CASTRLEEQYF.

This clone was recorded at least ten times. The chain links TRBV19 to TRBJ2-1; D is uncertain. The germline gives CDR1 LNHDA, CDR2 SQIVND (reference sequence). Trimming removed 7 bases from V and 4 bases from J, with 17 bases in between. The CDR3 runs to 15 residues. The CDR3 loop reads CASKSLADTYNEQFF. As DNA, the CDR3 is TGTGCCAGTAAATCCCTGGCAGATACATACAATGAGCAGTTCTTC.

The chain combines TRBV30 with TRBJ2-7; TRBD1 aligns across 11 bases. J lost 3 bases, V lost 6 bases, and 16 bases had no gene match. The CDR3 is 17 residues long. Germline loops: CDR1 GTSNPN, CDR2 SVGIG (reference sequence). The CDR3 region is CACKYGTGGVRSYEQYF. The CDR3 bases are TGTGCCTGTAAATACGGGACAGGGGGAGTCAGGAGCTACGAGCAGTACTTC.

The V and J genes are TRBV19 and TRBJ2-7, with D unclear. Trimming took off 1 base at V and 12 bases at J, with 10 bases between the two ends. In germline, CDR1 is LNHDA, CDR2 SQIVND (reference sequence). This CDR3 has 11 amino acids. The CDR3 coding sequence is TGTGCCAGTAGTATAGGGGCGAGCTGGTACTTC. Translating it yields CASSIGASWYF.

The chain couples TRBV7-6 to TRBJ2-7; D call uncertain. The CDR3 consists of 14 residues. Germline loops: CDR1 SGHVS, CDR2 FNYEAQ. The V end was cut by 5 bases, the J end by 2 bases, with 13 bases between. CDR3: CASSPAPGPYEQYF. The CDR3, as DNA: TGTGCCAGCAGCCCTGCCCCCGGGCCCTACGAGCAGTACTTC.

The rearrangement uses TRBV6-1 and TRBJ1-2, with TRBD1 matching 7 bases. The ends lost 3 bases at V and 8 bases at J; junction bases unmatched: 12. This CDR3 has 15 residues. Germline loops: CDR1 MNHNS, CDR2 SASEGT. CDR3 DNA: TGTGCCAGCAGTGAGCATTCGACAGGGAGGGACGGCTACACCTTC. This encodes CASSEHSTGRDGYTF.

This chain links TRBV9 with TRBJ1-2; D gene unclear. This CDR3 contains 14 residues. Germline lookup yields CDR1 SGDLS and CDR2 YYNGEE. Trimming took off 1 base at V and 4 bases at J, with 11 bases between the two ends. The CDR3 DNA is TGTGCCAGCAGCGTACAAGCATCGGGCTATGGCTACACCTTC. As protein: CASSVQASGYGYTF.

The chain uses TRBV5-1 and TRBJ2-2, with D perhaps assigned TRBD1 or TRBD2 (5 bases each). Germline CDR1 reads SGHRS; CDR2 reads YFSETQ. V lost 0 bases and J lost 5, with 11 bases in between. The CDR3 covers 15 residues. DNA of the CDR3: TGCGCCAGCAGCTTGGAAGGGACCACTACCGGGGAGCTGTTTTTT. Translated: CASSLEGTTTGELFF.

This chain connects TRBV28 to TRBJ2-3; D might be TRBD1 (6 bases). The CDR3 has 13 amino acids. The germline V gene has CDR1 MDHEN and CDR2 SYDVKM. Trimming took 7 bases from V and 3 from J, leaving 11 bases between them. DNA for the CDR3: TGTGCCAGCAACCCAGGGGTGACAGATACGCAGTATTTT. Translating gives CASNPGVTDTQYF. The full variable domain, its missing parts supplied by reference TRBV28 and TRBJ2-3, is DVKVTQSSRYLVKRTGEKVFLECVQDMDHENMFWYRQDPGLGLRLIYFSYDVKMKEKGDIPEGYSVSREKKERFSLILESASTNQTSMYLCASNPGVTDTQYFGPGTRLTVL.

The rearrangement uses TRBV10-1 and TRBJ2-1; maybe TRBD1 (6 bases). Trimming shortened V by 5 bases and J by 0 bases, and 26 bases separated the two germline ends. The CDR3 has 20 amino acids. Germline CDR1 and CDR2: WNHNN and SYGVQD (reference sequence). CDR3 in DNA: TGCGCCAGCAGTATTTCCGGGACATGGACGGAACTGCTCTCCTACAATGAGCAGTTCTTC. Translation: CASSISGTWTELLSYNEQFF.

The chain joins TRBV6-6 to TRBJ2-2; 10 bases map to TRBD2. From germline, CDR1 is MNHNY and CDR2 SVGAGI (reference sequence). Germline trimming cut 5 bases from V and 2 bases from J; bases unmatched to any gene: 8. The CDR3 consists of 17 residues. The CDR3 region has the DNA TGTGCCAGCAGTCCGCTTAGGACTAGCGGAAACACCGGGGAGCTGTTTTTT. Translating it yields CASSPLRTSGNTGELFF.